This T cell receptor (beta chain) was profiled in a study of CD8+ T cells in alopecia areata (dated by TCRdb to 2016 to 2019). About the full investigation: High-throughput TCRbeta sequencing was used to examine T cell clonal expansion in alopecia areata in both the C3H/HeJ mouse model and human patients. On the human side, TCRbeta sequencing was run on scalp tissue and on sorted CD4+ and CD8+ peripheral blood T cells from healthy controls and from alopecia areata patients with either patchy or totalis/universalis disease. Clonality in the scalp was compared among normal scalp (n=4), patchy alopecia areata scalp (n=8), and alopecia totalis/universalis scalp (n=8). The RNA source kit depended on sample type: the PAXgene miRNA kit for fixed scalp, the miRNeasy kit for PBMCs, and the RNeasy kit for mouse skin. TCRbeta CDR3 regions were amplified by immunoSEQ multiplex PCR using 35 Vbeta forward and 13 Jbeta reverse primers.

The library was produced with the immunoSEQ multiplex PCR assay. RNA was extracted from all samples and reverse transcribed into cDNA, which served as template for TCR sequencing. First-strand cDNA was synthesized using SuperScript III with a 2:1 mix of oligo-dT and random hexamers. Amplification bias was assessed with a synthetic immune receptor repertoire, and residual bias was removed computationally. From the authors' description of their analysis: Raw reads were preprocessed to remove errors, and CDR3 was defined by IMGT conventions from the conserved cysteine to phenylalanine. Clonality was calculated as 1 minus Shannon entropy normalized by log2 of the number of productive unique TCRs. Whether scalp clones were CD4 or CD8 was inferred by matching scalp TCRbeta sequences against CD4 and CD8 repertoires sorted from blood. TCRdb provides this immuneACCESS table in a form limited to in-frame rearrangements. Some clones are lacking; in checked studies, under half of them reflect an unresolved V gene, and why the rest are absent is not known. The DNA gave D and trimming, while V, J and clone size come from that table. The sample data list about 110,000 clones, and 45% to 70% of these were observed just once. The top ten hold 20% to 25% of the sample.

General findings and caveats noted by the study authors: Lesional scalp, especially in alopecia totalis/universalis, showed higher clonality and more expanded CD8+ clones than normal scalp, suggesting antigenic drive. Unlike mouse skin, which is dominated by gammadelta T cells, normal human skin has resident alphabeta T cells that are also sequenced, and this complicates analysis of the scalp TCR repertoire. Shared TCR sequences between patients were less evident than in mice, which may be partly attributable to HLA diversity in the patient population.

The CDR3 holds 15 amino acids from the cysteine to the phenylalanine. Here the CDR3 DNA is all that survives: 45 bases in frame from base 1. The germline V gene supplies CDR1 SGHVS and CDR2 FQNEAQ. At the junction V is shortened by 1 base and J by 7 bases; bases outside the gene matches: 8. PBMCs were separated by density centrifugation and stained for CD3, CD4 and CD8, after which CD4+ and CD8+ T cells were sorted on a FACSAria. Scalp biopsies and blood samples were obtained from unaffected controls. In the case of this clone: What antigen it recognizes has not been identified. No quality values exist for individual bases; no much larger clone is one base distant.

The V and J segments used are TRBV7-8 and TRBJ1-1, with 8 bases aligning to TRBD1. This receptor was taken from a human donor in good health. The sequenced sample consisted of CD8+ T cells sorted from blood. This receptor has the CDR3 CASSLDGQGAGEAFF. The DNA sequence is TGTGCCAGCAGCTTAGACGGGCAGGGGGCGGGTGAAGCTTTCTTT.